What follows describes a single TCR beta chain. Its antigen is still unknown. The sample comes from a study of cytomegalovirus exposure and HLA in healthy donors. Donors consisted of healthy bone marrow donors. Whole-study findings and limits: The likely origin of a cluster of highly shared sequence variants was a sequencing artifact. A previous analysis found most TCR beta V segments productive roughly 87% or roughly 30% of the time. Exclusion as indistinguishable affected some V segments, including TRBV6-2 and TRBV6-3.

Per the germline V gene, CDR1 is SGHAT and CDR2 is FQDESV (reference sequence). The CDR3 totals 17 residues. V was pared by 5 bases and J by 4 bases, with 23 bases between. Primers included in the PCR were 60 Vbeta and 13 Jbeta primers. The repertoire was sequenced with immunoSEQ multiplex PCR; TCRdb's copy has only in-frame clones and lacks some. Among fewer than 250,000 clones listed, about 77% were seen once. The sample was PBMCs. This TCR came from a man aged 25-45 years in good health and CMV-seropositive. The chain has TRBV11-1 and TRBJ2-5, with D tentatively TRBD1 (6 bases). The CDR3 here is CASSNNPPGQILETQYF. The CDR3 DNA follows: TGTGCCAGCAGCAACAATCCTCCGGGACAAATATTAGAGACCCAGTACTTC.